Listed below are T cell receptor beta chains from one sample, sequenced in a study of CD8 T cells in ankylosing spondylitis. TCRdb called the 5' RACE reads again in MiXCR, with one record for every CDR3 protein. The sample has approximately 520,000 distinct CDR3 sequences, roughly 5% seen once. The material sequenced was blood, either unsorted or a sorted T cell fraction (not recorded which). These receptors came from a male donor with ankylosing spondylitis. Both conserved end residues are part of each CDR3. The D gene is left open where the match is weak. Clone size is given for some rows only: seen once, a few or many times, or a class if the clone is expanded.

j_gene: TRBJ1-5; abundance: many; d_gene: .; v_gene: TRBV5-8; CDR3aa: CASTLRYSNQPQHF; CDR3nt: TGTGCCAGCACCCTGCGTTATAGCAATCAGCCCCAGCATTTT
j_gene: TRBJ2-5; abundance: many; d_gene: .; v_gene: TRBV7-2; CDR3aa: CASSSSGWYQETQYF; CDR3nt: TGTGCCAGCAGCTCATCAGGGTGGTACCAAGAGACCCAGTACTTC
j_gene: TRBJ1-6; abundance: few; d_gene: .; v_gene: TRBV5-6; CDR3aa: CASSGGLPPLHF; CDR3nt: TGTGCCAGCAGCGGGGGACTTCCACCCCTCCACTTT
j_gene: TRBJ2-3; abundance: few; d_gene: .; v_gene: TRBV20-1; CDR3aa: CSAPSLGPQDTQYF; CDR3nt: TGCAGTGCACCCTCCCTGGGGCCCCAGGATACGCAGTATTTT
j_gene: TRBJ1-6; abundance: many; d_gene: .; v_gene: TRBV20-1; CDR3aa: CSARDRQRNSPLHF; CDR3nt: TGCAGTGCTAGAGATAGGCAGCGAAATTCACCCCTCCACTTT
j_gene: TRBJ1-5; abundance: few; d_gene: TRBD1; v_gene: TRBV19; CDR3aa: CASSIGQGVNQPQHF; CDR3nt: TGTGCCAGTAGTATCGGGCAGGGGGTCAATCAGCCCCAGCATTTT
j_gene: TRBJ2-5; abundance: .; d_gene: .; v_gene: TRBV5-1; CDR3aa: CVSTQVPVETQYF; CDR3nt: TGCGTCAGCACCCAGGTCCCGGTTGAGACCCAGTACTTC
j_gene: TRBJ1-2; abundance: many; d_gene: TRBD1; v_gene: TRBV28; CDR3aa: CASSPSGTGGFYGYTF; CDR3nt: TGTGCCAGCAGTCCCTCTGGGACAGGGGGCTTCTATGGCTACACCTTC
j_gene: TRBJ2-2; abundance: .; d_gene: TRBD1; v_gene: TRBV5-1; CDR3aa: CASSPGTAGAGELFF; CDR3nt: TGCGCCAGCAGTCCCGGGACAGCTGGCGCCGGGGAGCTGTTTTTT
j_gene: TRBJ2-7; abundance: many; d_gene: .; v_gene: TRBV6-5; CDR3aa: CASSYSFQGPYEQYF; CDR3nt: TGTGCCAGCAGTTACTCTTTCCAGGGCCCCTACGAGCAGTACTTC
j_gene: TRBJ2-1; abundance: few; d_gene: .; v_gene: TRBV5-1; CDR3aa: CASSGGPTGFHEQFF; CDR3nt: TGCGCCAGCAGCGGGGGACCGACCGGGTTTCATGAGCAGTTCTTC
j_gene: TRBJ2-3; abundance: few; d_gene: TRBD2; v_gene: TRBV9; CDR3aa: CASSAAGTSGVSTDTQYF; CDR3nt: TGTGCCAGCAGCGCGGCCGGGACTAGCGGGGTGAGCACAGATACGCAGTATTTT
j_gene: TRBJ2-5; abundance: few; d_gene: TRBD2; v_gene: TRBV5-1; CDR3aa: CASSSGLAGGPVTQYF; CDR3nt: TGCGCCAGCAGCTCAGGACTAGCGGGGGGGCCGGTGACCCAGTACTTC
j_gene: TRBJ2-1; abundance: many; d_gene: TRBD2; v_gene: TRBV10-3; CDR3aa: CAISGTSGNNEQFF; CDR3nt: TGTGCCATTTCCGGGACTAGCGGCAACAATGAGCAGTTCTTC
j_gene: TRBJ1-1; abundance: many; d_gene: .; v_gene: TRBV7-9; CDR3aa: CASSLAQVRDTEAFF; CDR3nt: TGTGCCAGCAGCTTAGCGCAAGTGAGGGACACTGAAGCTTTCTTT
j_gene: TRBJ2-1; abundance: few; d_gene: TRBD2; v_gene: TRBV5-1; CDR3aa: CASSGGLASWSNEQFF; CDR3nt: TGCGCCAGCAGCGGCGGACTAGCATCCTGGTCCAATGAGCAGTTCTTC
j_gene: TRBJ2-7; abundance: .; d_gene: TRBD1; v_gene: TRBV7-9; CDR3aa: CASSASRGTVEQYF; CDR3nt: TGTGCCAGCAGCGCCAGCAGGGGGACAGTCGAGCAGTACTTC
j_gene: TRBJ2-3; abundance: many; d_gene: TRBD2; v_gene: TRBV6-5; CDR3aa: CASSYSWTSGATDTQYF; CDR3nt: TGTGCCAGCAGTTACTCGTGGACTAGCGGGGCCACAGATACGCAGTATTTT
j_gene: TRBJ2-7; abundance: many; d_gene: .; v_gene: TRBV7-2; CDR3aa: CASSLGGSPIYEQYF; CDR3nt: TGTGCCAGCAGCTTAGGGGGCAGCCCCATCTACGAGCAGTACTTC
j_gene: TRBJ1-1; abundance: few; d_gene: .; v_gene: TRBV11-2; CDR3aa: CASSQGTGPMNTEAFF; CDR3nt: TGTGCCAGCAGCCAAGGCACAGGGCCCATGAACACTGAAGCTTTCTTT
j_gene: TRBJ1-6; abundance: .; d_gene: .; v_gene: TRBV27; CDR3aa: CASSLQGTENSPLHF; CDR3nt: TGTGCCAGCAGTTTGCAGGGAACGGAAAATTCACCCCTCCACTTT
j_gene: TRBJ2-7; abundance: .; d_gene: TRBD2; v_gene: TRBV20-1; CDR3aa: CSARDLTSGTYEQYF; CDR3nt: TGCAGTGCTAGAGACCTGACTAGCGGGACCTACGAGCAGTACTTC
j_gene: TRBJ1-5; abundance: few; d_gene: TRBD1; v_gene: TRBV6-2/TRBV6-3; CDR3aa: CASNDRGLDQPQHF; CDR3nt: TGTGCCAGCAACGACAGGGGGTTGGATCAGCCCCAGCATTTT
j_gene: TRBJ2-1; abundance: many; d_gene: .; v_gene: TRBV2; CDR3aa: CASSRESSYNEQFF; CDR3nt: TGTGCCAGCTCTCGGGAGAGCTCCTACAATGAGCAGTTCTTC
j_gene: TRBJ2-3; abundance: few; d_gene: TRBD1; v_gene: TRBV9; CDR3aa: CASSAGQGADTQYF; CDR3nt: TGTGCCAGCAGCGCGGGACAGGGTGCAGATACGCAGTATTTT
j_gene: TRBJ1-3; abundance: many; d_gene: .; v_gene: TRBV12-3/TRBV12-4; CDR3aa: CASSSSGGSLSGNTIYF; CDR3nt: TGTGCCAGCAGTTCGTCTGGGGGCAGCCTCTCTGGAAACACCATATATTTT
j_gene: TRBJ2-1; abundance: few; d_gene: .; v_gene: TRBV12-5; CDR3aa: CASGPDSWREQFF; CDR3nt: TGTGCTAGTGGCCCCGACTCCTGGCGGGAGCAGTTCTTC
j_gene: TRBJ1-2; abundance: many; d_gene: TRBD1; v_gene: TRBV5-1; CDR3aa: CASRKGQELDYGYTF; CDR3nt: TGCGCCAGCAGAAAAGGACAGGAACTCGACTATGGCTACACCTTC
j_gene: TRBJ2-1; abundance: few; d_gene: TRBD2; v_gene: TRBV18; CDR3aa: CASSPLRGLAGNEQFF; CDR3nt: TGTGCCAGCTCACCGCTGAGGGGACTAGCTGGCAATGAGCAGTTCTTC
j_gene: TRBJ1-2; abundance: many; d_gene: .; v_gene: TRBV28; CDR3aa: CASSFYPVGGVYGYTF; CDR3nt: TGTGCCAGCAGTTTTTACCCCGTGGGTGGGGTCTATGGCTACACCTTC
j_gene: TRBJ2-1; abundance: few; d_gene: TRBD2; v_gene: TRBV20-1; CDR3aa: CSGTSGSSTSYNEQFF; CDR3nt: TGCAGTGGGACTAGCGGGAGTTCTACTTCATACAATGAGCAGTTCTTC
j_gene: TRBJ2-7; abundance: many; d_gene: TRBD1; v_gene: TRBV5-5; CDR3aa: CASSYSGTGIYEQYF; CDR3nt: TGTGCCAGCAGCTACTCCGGGACAGGGATCTACGAGCAGTACTTC
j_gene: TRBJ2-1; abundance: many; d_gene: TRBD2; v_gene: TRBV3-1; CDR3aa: CASSQDWGREGEQFF; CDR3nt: TGTGCCAGCAGCCAAGATTGGGGTAGGGAGGGAGAGCAGTTCTTC
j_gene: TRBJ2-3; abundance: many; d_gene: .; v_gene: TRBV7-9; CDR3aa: CASSFRVNTQYF; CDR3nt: TGTGCCAGCAGCTTCAGGGTGAATACGCAGTATTTT
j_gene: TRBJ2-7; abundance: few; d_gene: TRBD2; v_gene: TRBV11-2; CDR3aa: CASRLMGLAGGPEYEQYF; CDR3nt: TGTGCCAGCAGACTAATGGGACTAGCGGGAGGGCCGGAGTACGAGCAGTACTTC
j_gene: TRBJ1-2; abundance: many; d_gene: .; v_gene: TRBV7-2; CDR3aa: CASSLVGGPYGYTF; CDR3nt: TGTGCCAGCAGCTTAGTGGGGGGCCCCTATGGCTACACCTTC
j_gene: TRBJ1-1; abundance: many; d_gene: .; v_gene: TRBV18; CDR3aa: CASSPTSLRGEVNTEAFF; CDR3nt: TGTGCCAGCTCACCAACGAGCCTAAGGGGCGAGGTGAACACTGAAGCTTTCTTT
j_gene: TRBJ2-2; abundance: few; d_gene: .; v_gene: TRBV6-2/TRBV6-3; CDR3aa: CASTGSGVGANAGELFF; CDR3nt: TGTGCCAGCACTGGGTCCGGAGTGGGGGCGAATGCCGGGGAGCTGTTTTTT